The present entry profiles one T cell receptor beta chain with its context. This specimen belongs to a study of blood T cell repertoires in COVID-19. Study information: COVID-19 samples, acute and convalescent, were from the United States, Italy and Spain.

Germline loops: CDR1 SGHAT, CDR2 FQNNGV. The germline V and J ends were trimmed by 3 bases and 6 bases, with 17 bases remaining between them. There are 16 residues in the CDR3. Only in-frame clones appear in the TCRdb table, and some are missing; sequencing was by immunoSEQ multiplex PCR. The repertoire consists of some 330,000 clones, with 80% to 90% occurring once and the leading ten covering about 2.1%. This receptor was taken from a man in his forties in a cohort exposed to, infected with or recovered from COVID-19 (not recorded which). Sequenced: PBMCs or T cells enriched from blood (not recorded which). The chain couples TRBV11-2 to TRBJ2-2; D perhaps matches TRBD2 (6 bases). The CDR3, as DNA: TGTGCCAGCAGCTTGGGGCGCGGGAATTTGGCCGGGGAGCTGTTTTTT. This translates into CASSLGRGNLAGELFF.